This passage covers 32 T cell receptor beta chains from one sample sequenced in a study of T cell changes during pregnancy in multiple sclerosis. Assay used: immunoSEQ multiplex PCR; TCRdb lists only in-frame clones, some missing. This sample has 75,000 to 100,000 clones, with just over 90% found just once. This sample comprised peripheral blood, obtained in the second trimester of pregnancy. The receptors were gathered from a female donor in good health, enrolled as a control in a pregnancy study.

The chain is built from TRBV7-9 and TRBJ2-7, with TRBD1 as a possible D gene (5 bases). Germline V lookup: CDR1 SEHNR, CDR2 FQNEAQ (reference sequence). Between the trimmed V and J ends, which lost 4 bases and 4 bases, there was a span of 20 bases. There are 16 residues in the CDR3. The CDR3 loop reads CASSSTEGQGRYEQYF. The CDR3 nucleotides read TGTGCCAGCAGCTCCACCGAAGGGCAGGGTCGGTACGAGCAGTACTTC.

The V and J genes are TRBV5-1 and TRBJ1-3, with a weak D call TRBD1 (5 bases). Trimming stripped 3 bases from V and 4 bases from J, with 14 bases between. Germline V gene sequence: CDR1 SGHRS, CDR2 YFSETQ. The CDR3 length is 15 residues. The CDR3 DNA follows: TGCGCCAGCAGCTCCCTCCAGGGAAGAGGAAACACCATATATTTT. Protein: CASSSLQGRGNTIYF.

The chain recombines TRBV5-1 with TRBJ2-2; a weak D match, TRBD2 (6 bases). Trimming pared 4 bases from V and 0 bases from J, leaving 10 bases between. The CDR3 loop spans 15 amino acids. Germline V gene data show CDR1 as SGHRS and CDR2 as YFSETQ. CDR3 DNA sequence: TGCGCCAGCAGCCTGCGGGACTCGAACACCGGGGAGCTGTTTTTT. It yields the protein CASSLRDSNTGELFF.

The DNA for the CDR3 is TGCGCCAGCAGCCGGAGCACCGGGGAGCTGTTTTTT. Translating it yields CASSRSTGELFF. The chain links TRBV4-1 to TRBJ2-2; D gene uncertain. CDR3 length: 12 residues. Trimming removed 4 bases from V and 4 bases from J, with 4 bases in between. CDR1 is MGHRA, CDR2 YSYEKL, per germline.

The chain carries TRBV27 and TRBJ2-7; TRBD1 matches at 9 bases. CDR3 length: 17 residues. V lost 3 bases, J lost 2 bases, and 11 bases stayed unmatched. CDR1 is MNHEY, CDR2 SMNVEV, per germline (reference sequence). CDR3 nucleotides: TGTGCCAGCAGTTTTCTCGGGGGGACAGGGAGGACCTACGAGCAGTACTTC. This encodes CASSFLGGTGRTYEQYF.

In this sample, this clone turned up a few times. The genes are TRBV30 and TRBJ1-1, with a possible D match to TRBD1 (5 bases). The CDR3 has 14 amino acids. V gave up 0 bases and J gave up 11 bases, with 19 bases separating them. CDR1 and CDR2 from the germline V gene are GTSNPN and SVGIG (reference sequence). The CDR3 coding sequence is TGTGCCTGGAGTGTAAGAGAGGGAGGGGCGAATGCTTTCTTT. It translates to CAWSVREGGANAFF. The full variable domain, completed using reference TRBV30 and TRBJ1-1, is SQTIHQWPATLVQPVGSPLSLECTVEGTSNPNLYWYRQAAGRGLQLLFYSVGIGQISSEVPQNLSASRPQDRQFILSSKKLLLSDSGFYLCAWSVREGGANAFFGQGTRLTVV.

The gene calls are TRBV9 and TRBJ2-2, with D tentatively TRBD1 (6 bases). There are 13 residues in the CDR3. Trimming stripped 0 bases from V and 7 bases from J, with 7 bases between. Germline V gene lookup returns CDR1 SGDLS and CDR2 YYNGEE. CDR3 sequence reads: CASSVGGHGELFF. The CDR3 region has the DNA TGTGCCAGCAGCGTAGGGGGGCACGGGGAGCTGTTTTTT.

A single count supports this clone. The chain recombines TRBV5-1 with TRBJ2-5, with D tentatively TRBD1 (6 bases). Looked up from germline, CDR1 is SGHRS and CDR2 is YFSETQ. This CDR3 has 13 residues. Trimming removed 4 bases at V and 2 bases at J, with 9 bases between. CDR3 residues: CASSRTEQETQYF. The CDR3 DNA reads TGCGCCAGCAGCCGGACAGAGCAAGAGACCCAGTACTTC.

The V and J genes are TRBV23-1 and TRBJ2-2; TRBD1 aligns across 8 bases. TRBV23-1 is classed as an ORF, of uncertain function. The CDR3 consists of 14 residues. Trimming at V came to 9 bases and at J to 2 bases, leaving 5 bases not matched to a gene. The CDR3 loop reads CARTQGANTGELFF. The CDR3 DNA sequence: TGCGCCAGGACGCAGGGGGCAAACACCGGGGAGCTGTTTTTT.

The V gene is TRBV5-4, the J gene TRBJ1-6; TRBD1 matches at 7 bases. Germline V gene sequence: CDR1 SGHNT, CDR2 YYREEE (reference sequence). Losses at the gene ends were 4 bases for V and 2 bases for J; bases not matched to a gene: 3. The CDR3 extends over 15 amino acids. CDR3 protein: CASSPDRTYNSPLHF. Here the CDR3 DNA reads TGTGCCAGCAGCCCGGACAGGACCTATAATTCACCCCTCCACTTT. Based on the CDR3 plus reference TRBV5-4 and TRBJ1-6, the full variable domain is ETGVTQSPTHLIKTRGQQVTLRCSSQSGHNTVSWYQQALGQGPQFIFQYYREEENGRGNFPPRFSGLQFPNYSSELNVNALELDDSALYLCASSPDRTYNSPLHFGNGTRLTVT.

This chain joins TRBV6-1 and TRBJ1-6, with 8 bases aligning to TRBD1. Germline CDR1 is MNHNS and CDR2 is SASEGT. Trimming cost V 5 bases and J 10 bases; bases outside gene matches: 10. This CDR3 contains 15 residues. The DNA of the CDR3 is TGTGCCAGCAGTATTCAGGGGGCGGCTCGGTCACCCCTCCACTTT. Amino acids: CASSIQGAARSPLHF.

This chain connects TRBV4-1 to TRBJ2-3; maybe TRBD2 (5 bases). The CDR3 sequence is 13 residues long. CDR1 is MGHRA, CDR2 YSYEKL, per germline. Trimming shortened V by 5 bases and J by 3 bases, and 9 bases separated the two germline ends. The CDR3 sequence: CASSVTTTDTQYF. In nucleotides, the CDR3 is TGCGCCAGCAGCGTGACTACAACAGATACGCAGTATTTT.

The chain employs TRBV5-8 and TRBJ1-6; no definite D call. V was trimmed by 1 base and J by 7 bases, leaving 9 bases between them. The CDR3 extends over 14 amino acids. Germline V gene lookup returns CDR1 SGHTS and CDR2 YDEGEE. The CDR3 DNA follows: TGTGCCAGCAGCTTGCAGGTCCGAAATTCACCCCTCCACTTT. It yields the protein CASSLQVRNSPLHF. Supplemented by reference TRBV5-8 and TRBJ1-6, the full variable domain reads EAGVTQSPTHLIKTRGQQATLRCSPISGHTSVYWYQQALGLGLQFLLWYDEGEERNRGNFPPRFSGRQFPNYSSELNVNALELEDSALYLCASSLQVRNSPLHFGNGTRLTVT.

The rearrangement uses TRBV6-5 and TRBJ1-2; 11 bases map to TRBD1. This CDR3 spans 15 amino acids. V shed 0 bases and J 5 bases; nucleotides not matched to a gene: 2. CDR1 MNHEY and CDR2 SVGAGI come from the germline V gene. The CDR3 bases are TGTGCCAGCAGTTACTCGGGACAGGGGGTTTATGGCTACACCTTC. Translated: CASSYSGQGVYGYTF.

The rearrangement joins TRBV5-1 to TRBJ1-2, with 8 bases fitting TRBD1. Per germline, CDR1 SGHRS and CDR2 YFSETQ. CDR3 length: 14 amino acids. V was pared by 0 bases and J by 7 bases, with 5 bases of the junction left unmatched. CDR3 loop: CASSLAATGGGYTF. In DNA, the CDR3 is TGCGCCAGCAGCTTGGCAGCTACAGGGGGTGGCTACACCTTC.

The chain recombines TRBV6-5 with TRBJ1-5; 9 bases agree with TRBD1. Germline loops: CDR1 MNHEY, CDR2 SVGAGI. J lost 0 bases, V lost 4 bases, and 4 bases had no gene match. The CDR3 has 16 amino acids. CDR3 region: CASSFRDRDSNQPQHF. Here the CDR3 DNA reads TGTGCCAGCAGTTTCCGGGACAGGGATAGCAATCAGCCCCAGCATTTT.

V gene TRBV10-3 combines with J gene TRBJ2-3, with D tentatively TRBD2 (6 bases). Germline V lookup: CDR1 ENHRY, CDR2 SYGVKD. This CDR3 has 13 amino acids. V was cut by 8 bases and J by 1 base, with 10 bases left in between. CDR3: CAISTGGTDTQYF. The CDR3 nucleotides are TGTGCCATCTCCACGGGGGGCACAGATACGCAGTATTTT.

The V call is TRBV7-2, the J call TRBJ1-2; TRBD1 might be the D (6 bases). Germline V gene lookup returns CDR1 SGHTA and CDR2 FQGNSA. Trimming shortened V by 5 bases and J by 3 bases, and 13 bases separated the two germline ends. The CDR3 sequence is 14 residues long. This CDR3 reads CASSPSWGHYGYTF. The CDR3 DNA sequence: TGTGCCAGCAGCCCAAGTTGGGGGCACTATGGCTACACCTTC. Complete variable domain (other parts from reference TRBV7-2 and TRBJ1-2): GAGVSQSPSNKVTEKGKDVELRCDPISGHTALYWYRQSLGQGLEFLIYFQGNSAPDKSGLPSDRFSAERTGGSVSTLTIQRTQQEDSAVYLCASSPSWGHYGYTFGSGTRLTVV.

The chain employs TRBV6-4 and TRBJ1-5; 11 bases are a match to TRBD1. The trim removed 4 bases at V and 7 bases at J, leaving 3 bases unmatched. The CDR3 runs to 14 residues. Germline V gives CDR1 MRHNA, CDR2 SNTAGT. CDR3 residues: CASSAGTGGQPQHF. In DNA, the CDR3 is TGTGCCAGCAGTGCCGGGACAGGGGGACAGCCCCAGCATTTT.

This chain links TRBV7-9 with TRBJ1-6; D perhaps matches TRBD1 (5 bases). Trimming took 10 bases from V and 2 from J, leaving 18 bases between them. The CDR3 sequence is 16 residues long. Germline V lookup: CDR1 SEHNR, CDR2 FQNEAQ (reference sequence). The CDR3 sequence is CATGGGPNPYNSPLHF. The DNA for the CDR3 is TGTGCCACCGGGGGAGGGCCCAATCCCTATAATTCACCCCTCCACTTT.

This chain joins TRBV5-6 and TRBJ2-5; D is uncertain. Germline values: CDR1 SGHDT, CDR2 YYEEEE. This CDR3 has 12 residues. V lost 5 bases and J 3 bases, leaving 8 bases between the germline ends. Here the CDR3 DNA reads TGTGCCAGCAGGGCCCGGGAAGAGACCCAGTACTTC. This sequence encodes CASRAREETQYF. Supplemented by reference TRBV5-6 and TRBJ2-5, the full variable domain reads DAGVTQSPTHLIKTRGQQVTLRCSPKSGHDTVSWYQQALGQGPQFIFQYYEEEERQRGNFPDRFSGHQFPNYSSELNVNALLLGDSALYLCASRAREETQYFGPGTRLLVL.

This chain uses TRBV5-6 with TRBJ1-6; 7 bases align to TRBD1. CDR1 and CDR2 from the germline V gene are SGHDT and YYEEEE. The CDR3 sequence is 16 residues long. With V trimmed by 3 bases and J by 3 bases, 6 bases remained unmatched. The CDR3 is CASSSPGGLYNSPLHF. The DNA for the CDR3 is TGTGCCAGCAGCTCGCCAGGGGGGCTCTATAATTCACCCCTCCACTTT.

V gene TRBV28 combines with J gene TRBJ1-4; 8 bases fit TRBD1. CDR3 length: 14 amino acids. After removal of 2 bases from V and 8 bases from J, the junction contained 4 bases not matched to a gene. CDR1 and CDR2 (germline): MDHEN, SYDVKM. CDR3 bases: TGTGCCAGCAGTTTAGCGGACAGGGACGAAAAACTGTTTTTT. Amino acid sequence: CASSLADRDEKLFF.

This clone has just a few counts. The chain has TRBV29-1 and TRBJ1-1; the D is unclear. This CDR3 has 13 amino acids. The V gene lost 1 base and the J gene lost 6 bases, with 12 bases spanning the gap. Germline V gene data show CDR1 as SQVTM and CDR2 as ANQGSEA. In nucleotides, the CDR3 is TGCAGCGTTGAAGCCCCCCGAGGTGCTGAAGCTTTCTTT. Encoded protein: CSVEAPRGAEAFF.

This chain connects TRBV2 to TRBJ1-2; D unresolved. V lost 1 base and J lost 3, with 9 bases in between. This CDR3 spans 14 amino acids. CDR1 is SNHLY, CDR2 FYNNEI, per germline. In DNA form, the CDR3 reads TGTGCCAGCAGTGAAGGGGAGGGATACTATGGCTACACCTTC. It is translated as CASSEGEGYYGYTF. The full variable domain, completed using reference TRBV2 and TRBJ1-2, is EPEVTQTPSHQVTQMGQEVILRCVPISNHLYFYWYRQILGQKVEFLVSFYNNEISEKSEIFDDQFSVERPDGSNFTLKIRSTKLEDSAMYFCASSEGEGYYGYTFGSGTRLTVV.

The chain combines TRBV4-2 with TRBJ2-3, with 9 bases fitting TRBD2. This CDR3 comprises 16 residues. The junction had 3 bases not matched to a gene; V was cut back by 0 bases and J by 2 bases. CDR1 is LGHNA, CDR2 YNFKEQ, per germline. For the CDR3, the DNA is TGTGCCAGCAGCCAAGAAGGGACTAGCAACACAGATACGCAGTATTTT. Protein product: CASSQEGTSNTDTQYF.

This chain links TRBV4-1 with TRBJ1-1; 7 positions agree with TRBD1. Germline V gene data show CDR1 as MGHRA and CDR2 as YSYEKL. The J segment lost 4 bases and the V segment lost 3 bases, leaving 17 bases of the junction unmatched. The CDR3 contains 18 residues. CDR3 coding DNA: TGCGCCAGCAGCCAGAGCGAATCGACGACAGGGATCAGCACTGAAGCTTTCTTT. Protein sequence: CASSQSESTTGISTEAFF.

The chain combines TRBV27 with TRBJ2-1; 12 bases fit TRBD2. Trimming cost V 8 bases and J 9 bases; bases outside gene matches: 5. The CDR3 covers 13 residues. Germline values: CDR1 MNHEY, CDR2 SMNVEV (reference sequence). The DNA for the CDR3 is TGTGCCAGCCAGAGGGGACTAGCGGGTGAGCAGTTCTTC. The encoded protein is CASQRGLAGEQFF.

V usage is TRBV5-1 and J usage is TRBJ2-3, with D possibly being TRBD2 (6 bases). The CDR3 covers 15 residues. Germline V lookup: CDR1 SGHRS, CDR2 YFSETQ. Trimming shortened V by 0 bases and J by 5 bases, and 13 bases separated the two germline ends. The CDR3 loop reads CASSLAEGRGDTQYF. DNA for the CDR3: TGCGCCAGCAGCTTGGCCGAAGGGCGGGGAGATACGCAGTATTTT.

CDR3 sequence (DNA): TGTGCTAGTGGTCCCGGACTAGCGGGTAACACCGGGGAGCTGTTTTTT. It codes for CASGPGLAGNTGELFF. The chain employs TRBV12-5 and TRBJ2-2; 11 bases agree with TRBD2. CDR3 size: 16 residues. Germline loops: CDR1 LGHNT, CDR2 FRNRAP. V was clipped by 5 bases and J by 2 bases; unmatched bases: 4.

The chain joins TRBV7-9 to TRBJ2-1; 8 bases line up with TRBD2. After removal of 2 bases from V and 2 bases from J, the junction contained 2 bases not matched to a gene. Germline assignment: CDR1 SEHNR and CDR2 FQNEAQ (reference sequence). CDR3 length: 15 residues. The CDR3 spells CASSLPLAAYNEQFF. CDR3 DNA: TGTGCCAGCAGCTTACCACTAGCGGCCTACAATGAGCAGTTCTTC.

V usage is TRBV5-4 and J usage is TRBJ1-1; D is perhaps TRBD1 (5 bases). This CDR3 contains 15 residues. Trimming took off 5 bases at V and 5 bases at J, with 19 bases between the two ends. Germline CDR1 reads SGHNT; CDR2 reads YYREEE (reference sequence). The DNA of the CDR3 is TGTGCCAGCAGTCTAAGAGCTGACAGAGAGACTGAAGCTTTCTTT. Translating gives CASSLRADRETEAFF.